This T cell receptor (beta chain) derives from a study of T-cell memory formation after mild COVID-19. The wider study: TCR clusters were mostly donor specific. Overall study results and limits: Researchers could not confirm that second-wave clones peaking on day 37 targeted SARS-CoV-2. Shrinking CD4+ clones were chiefly CM and EM; CD8+ ones were chiefly EMRA.

CDR3 length: 14 residues. Trimming removed 4 bases from V and 4 bases from J; junction bases left unmatched: 4. The 5'RACE method, run with constant-segment primers, produced TCR alpha and TCR beta cDNA libraries (carrying sample barcodes and UMIs). TCRdb fed the 5' RACE reads into MiXCR, producing one record per CDR3 protein. Among a few hundred thousand distinct CDR3 sequences listed, around an eighth were seen once. In this sample, this clonotype turned up a few times. The antigen is unknown. This receptor was taken from a man aged 18 to 30 who had mild COVID-19 (a few samples of this study predate the infection). Cell type and time point are not known. The chain couples TRBV12-3 or TRBV12-4 to TRBJ1-5, with 7 bases identical to TRBD1. The sample consisted of PBMCs or a T cell subset sorted from them (not recorded which). The DNA for the CDR3 is TGTGCCAGCAGTTCTAACAGGGGAAATCAGCCCCAGCATTTT. Translated: CASSSNRGNQPQHF.